The 10 T cell receptor beta chains in this list originate from one sample, sequenced in a study of blood T cell repertoires in COVID-19. The protocol was immunoSEQ multiplex PCR, while the TCRdb copy is restricted to in-frame clones and leaves out a portion. The sample holds 200,000 to 250,000 clones, 83% seen once. Sequenced material: peripheral blood. The receptors shown here come from a young woman with COVID-19, enrolled during active disease.

This clone showed up just once. The chain couples TRBV10-3 to TRBJ1-1; 8 bases are a match to TRBD1. This CDR3 is built from 15 residues. Germline CDR1 ENHRY, CDR2 SYGVKD. V gave up 2 bases and J gave up 4 bases; unmatched junction bases: 6. The CDR3 DNA sequence: TGTGCCATCAGTGAGGGGCAGGGGGCCTCCACTGAAGCTTTCTTT. This codes for CAISEGQGASTEAFF.

The chain combines TRBV9 with TRBJ1-3; TRBD1 agrees at 9 bases. The CDR3 totals 17 residues. J gave up 2 bases and V 4 bases, and 10 bases lay outside the gene matches. CDR1 is SGDLS and CDR2 is YYNGEE in the germline V gene. The CDR3 spells CASSLRPGTGTGNTIYF. The CDR3 region has the DNA TGTGCCAGCAGCCTACGACCCGGGACAGGGACTGGAAACACCATATATTTT.

Concerning this clone: This same CDR3 is encoded by further DNA sequences in the sample. J is TRBJ1-2 and V is TRBV4-3, with 7 bases identical to TRBD1. This CDR3 contains 15 residues. Trimming took 0 bases from V and 3 from J; bases not matched to a gene: 4. The germline V gene has CDR1 LGHNA and CDR2 YSLEER. The CDR3 sequence is CASSQDRQGYYGYTF. In DNA, the CDR3 is TGCGCCAGCAGCCAAGATAGACAGGGATACTATGGCTACACCTTC.

The V and J genes are TRBV5-6 and TRBJ2-1; TRBD1 might be the D (5 bases). V was trimmed by 1 base and J by 5 bases, leaving 10 bases between them. Germline V lookup: CDR1 SGHDT, CDR2 YYEEEE. CDR3 length equals 14 residues. CDR3 amino acids: CASSLSDNDNEQFF. For the CDR3, the DNA is TGTGCCAGCAGCTTGTCGGACAATGACAATGAGCAGTTCTTC.

The V and J genes are TRBV19 and TRBJ2-7; no clear D gene. Trimming stripped 3 bases from V and 0 bases from J, with 9 bases between. CDR3 size: 14 residues. Looked up from germline, CDR1 is LNHDA and CDR2 is SQIVND (reference sequence). This chain's CDR3 is CASSINPHSYEQYF. In DNA, the CDR3 is TGTGCCAGTAGTATTAATCCACACTCCTACGAGCAGTACTTC.

The V gene is TRBV7-3, the J gene TRBJ2-5; possible D gene TRBD2, 6 bases. The germline CDR1 and CDR2 sequences are SGHTA and FQGTGA. The V and J ends lost 2 bases and 5 bases respectively, with 9 bases between them. The CDR3 runs 13 residues. CDR3 residues: CASSLGGVETQYF. The CDR3 region has the DNA TGTGCCAGCAGCTTAGGAGGGGTTGAGACCCAGTACTTC.

This clone was observed once. The chain uses TRBV7-2 and TRBJ1-2, with D possibly TRBD1 on 5 matching bases. Germline V CDR1 and CDR2: SGHTA, FQGNSA. The CDR3 totals 15 residues. Trimming took 5 bases from V and 8 from J, leaving 21 bases between them. This CDR3 reads CASSVETLPGDGYTF. Written as DNA, the CDR3 is TGTGCCAGCAGCGTAGAGACTCTGCCGGGGGACGGCTACACCTTC.

The rearrangement uses TRBV28 and TRBJ1-2; D ambiguous. The germline V gene has CDR1 MDHEN and CDR2 SYDVKM. The CDR3 has 13 residues. The V gene lost 6 bases and the J gene lost 2 bases, with 10 bases spanning the gap. CDR3 residues: CASRFGLNYGYTF. CDR3 bases: TGTGCCAGCAGATTTGGACTAAACTATGGCTACACCTTC.

This clone showed up just once. The V and J genes are TRBV7-2 and TRBJ2-1; 9 bases line up with TRBD2. Germline loops: CDR1 SGHTA, CDR2 FQGNSA. The J segment lost 4 bases and the V segment lost 4 bases, leaving 5 bases of the junction unmatched. This CDR3 region has 15 residues. This CDR3 reads CASSSRTSAYNEQFF. The CDR3 DNA reads as TGTGCCAGCAGCTCGCGGACTAGCGCGTACAATGAGCAGTTCTTC. The whole variable domain, remainder taken from reference TRBV7-2 and TRBJ2-1, is GAGVSQSPSNKVTEKGKDVELRCDPISGHTALYWYRQSLGQGLEFLIYFQGNSAPDKSGLPSDRFSAERTGGSVSTLTIQRTQQEDSAVYLCASSSRTSAYNEQFFGPGTRLTVL.

The chain employs TRBV7-2 and TRBJ2-7; 7 nucleotides align to TRBD1. Germline V lookup: CDR1 SGHTA, CDR2 FQGNSA. V lost 2 bases to trimming and J lost 0 bases; unmatched junction nucleotides: 4. This CDR3 spans 15 amino acids. The CDR3, as DNA: TGTGCCAGCAGCTTATTCAGACAGGGCTCCTACGAGCAGTACTTC. Encoded protein: CASSLFRQGSYEQYF.